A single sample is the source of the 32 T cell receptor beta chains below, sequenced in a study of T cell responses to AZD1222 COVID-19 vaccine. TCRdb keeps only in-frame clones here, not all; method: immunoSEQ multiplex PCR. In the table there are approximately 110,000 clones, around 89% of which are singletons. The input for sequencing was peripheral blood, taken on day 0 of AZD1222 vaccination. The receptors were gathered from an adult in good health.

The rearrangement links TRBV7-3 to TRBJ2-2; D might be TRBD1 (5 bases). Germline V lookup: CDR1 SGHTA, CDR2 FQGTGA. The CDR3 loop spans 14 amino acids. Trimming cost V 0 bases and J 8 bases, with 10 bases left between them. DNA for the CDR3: TGTGCCAGCAGCTTAACGCAGGGCATGGGGGAGCTGTTTTTT. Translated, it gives CASSLTQGMGELFF.

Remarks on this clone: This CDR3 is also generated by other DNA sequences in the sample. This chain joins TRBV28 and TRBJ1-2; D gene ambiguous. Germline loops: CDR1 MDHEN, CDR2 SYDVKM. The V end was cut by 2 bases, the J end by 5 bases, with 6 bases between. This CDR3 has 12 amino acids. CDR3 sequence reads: CASSLRGYGYTF. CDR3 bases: TGTGCCAGCAGTTTACGGGGTTATGGCTACACCTTC.

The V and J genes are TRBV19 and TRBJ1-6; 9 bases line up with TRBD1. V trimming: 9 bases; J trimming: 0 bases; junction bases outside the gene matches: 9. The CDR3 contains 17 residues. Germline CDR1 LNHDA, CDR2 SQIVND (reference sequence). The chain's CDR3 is CASTGTGTSSYNSPLHF. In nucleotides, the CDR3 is TGTGCCAGCACCGGGACAGGGACAAGCTCCTATAATTCACCCCTCCACTTT.

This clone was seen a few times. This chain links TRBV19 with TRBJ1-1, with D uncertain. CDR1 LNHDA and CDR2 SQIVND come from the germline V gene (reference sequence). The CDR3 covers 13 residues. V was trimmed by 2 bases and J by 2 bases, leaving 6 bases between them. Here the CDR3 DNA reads TGTGCCAGTAGTATATATGGAAACACTGAAGCTTTCTTT. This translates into CASSIYGNTEAFF.

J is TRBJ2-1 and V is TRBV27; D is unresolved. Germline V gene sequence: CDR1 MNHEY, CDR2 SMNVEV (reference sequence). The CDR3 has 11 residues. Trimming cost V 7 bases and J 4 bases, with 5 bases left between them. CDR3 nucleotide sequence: TGTGCCAGCAATGCGTACAATGAGCAGTTCTTC. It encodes CASNAYNEQFF.

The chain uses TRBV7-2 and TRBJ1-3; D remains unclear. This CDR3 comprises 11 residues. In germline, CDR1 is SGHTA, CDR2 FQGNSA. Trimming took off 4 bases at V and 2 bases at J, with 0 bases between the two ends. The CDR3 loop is CASSSGNTIYF. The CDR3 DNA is TGTGCCAGCAGCTCTGGAAACACCATATATTTT.

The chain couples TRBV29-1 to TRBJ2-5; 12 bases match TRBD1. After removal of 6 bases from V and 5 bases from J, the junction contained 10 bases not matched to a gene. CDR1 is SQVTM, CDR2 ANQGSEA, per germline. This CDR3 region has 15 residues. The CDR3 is CSVPRDRGRDETQYF. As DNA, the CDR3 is TGCAGCGTCCCCCGGGACAGGGGGCGCGACGAGACCCAGTACTTC. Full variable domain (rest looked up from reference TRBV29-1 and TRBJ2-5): SAVISQKPSRDICQRGTSLTIQCQVDSQVTMMFWYRQQPGQSLTLIATANQGSEATYESGFVIDKFPISRPNLTFSTLTVSNMSPEDSSIYLCSVPRDRGRDETQYFGPGTRLLVL.

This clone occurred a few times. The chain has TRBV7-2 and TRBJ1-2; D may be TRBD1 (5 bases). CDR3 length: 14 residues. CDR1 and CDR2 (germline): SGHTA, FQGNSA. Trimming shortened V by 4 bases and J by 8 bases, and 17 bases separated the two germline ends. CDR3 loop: CASSSPGGLEGYTF. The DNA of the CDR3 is TGTGCCAGCAGCTCACCGGGGGGGTTGGAAGGCTACACCTTC. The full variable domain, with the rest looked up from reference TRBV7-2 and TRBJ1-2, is GAGVSQSPSNKVTEKGKDVELRCDPISGHTALYWYRQSLGQGLEFLIYFQGNSAPDKSGLPSDRFSAERTGGSVSTLTIQRTQQEDSAVYLCASSSPGGLEGYTFGSGTRLTVV.

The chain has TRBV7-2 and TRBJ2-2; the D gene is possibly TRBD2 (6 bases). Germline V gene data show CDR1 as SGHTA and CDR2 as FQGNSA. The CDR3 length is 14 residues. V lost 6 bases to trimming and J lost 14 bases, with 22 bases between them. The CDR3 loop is CASSSVSGDDSLFF. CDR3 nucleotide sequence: TGTGCCAGCAGTTCAGTCTCGGGGGATGACTCCCTGTTTTTT.

CDR3: CASSPAAGLVNEQFF. DNA for the CDR3: TGTGCCAGCTCACCGGCGGCGGGGCTGGTTAATGAGCAGTTCTTC. The chain combines TRBV18 with TRBJ2-1; D possibly corresponds to TRBD2 (6 bases). The V end was cut by 3 bases, the J end by 7 bases, with 16 bases between. Germline V gene sequence: CDR1 KGHSH, CDR2 LQKENI. This CDR3 contains 15 residues.

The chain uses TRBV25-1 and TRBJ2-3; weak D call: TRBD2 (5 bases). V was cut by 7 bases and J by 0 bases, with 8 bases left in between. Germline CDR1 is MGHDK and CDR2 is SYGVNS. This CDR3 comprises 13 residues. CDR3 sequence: CASTRASTDTQYF. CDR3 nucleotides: TGTGCCAGCACGAGGGCTAGCACAGATACGCAGTATTTT.

CDR3 coding DNA: TGTGCCAGCTCACCGGGACAGGGGGCGTCCGAGCAGTACTTC. Translation gives CASSPGQGASEQYF. The gene calls are TRBV18 and TRBJ2-7, with 12 bases matching TRBD1. CDR3 length: 14 amino acids. The trim removed 3 bases at V and 6 bases at J, leaving 3 bases unmatched. From germline, CDR1 is KGHSH and CDR2 LQKENI.

CDR3 region: CASSLGLPVEKSQASSYNSPLHF. CDR3 bases: TGCGCCAGCAGTCTAGGCCTGCCCGTAGAAAAATCACAGGCGAGCTCCTATAATTCACCCCTCCACTTT. The chain uses TRBV23-1 and TRBJ1-6, with a tentative D call TRBD1 (5 bases). TRBV23-1 is treated as an ORF (open reading frame) with a function not yet certain. This CDR3 spans 23 amino acids. Trimming took off 4 bases at V and 0 bases at J, with 31 bases between the two ends.

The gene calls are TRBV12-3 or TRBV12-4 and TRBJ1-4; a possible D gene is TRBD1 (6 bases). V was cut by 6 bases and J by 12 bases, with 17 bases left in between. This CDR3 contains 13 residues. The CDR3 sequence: CASSSMGAAELFF. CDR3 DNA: TGTGCCAGCAGCTCTATGGGGGCGGCGGAACTGTTTTTT.

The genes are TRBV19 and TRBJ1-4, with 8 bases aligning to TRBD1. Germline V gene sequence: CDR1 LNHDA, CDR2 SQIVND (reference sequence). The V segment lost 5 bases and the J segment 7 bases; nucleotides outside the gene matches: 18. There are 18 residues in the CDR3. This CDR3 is CASSRYSTGQGRGEKLFF. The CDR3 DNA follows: TGTGCCAGTAGTCGATACTCAACAGGACAGGGTCGTGGTGAAAAACTGTTTTTT.

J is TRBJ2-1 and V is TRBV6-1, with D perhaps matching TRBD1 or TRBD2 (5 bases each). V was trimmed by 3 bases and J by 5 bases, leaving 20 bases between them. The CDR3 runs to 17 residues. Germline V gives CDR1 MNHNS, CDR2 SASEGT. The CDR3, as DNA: TGTGCCAGCAGTGATCAGAGAGGGGTGGGGAAAGACAATGAGCAGTTCTTC. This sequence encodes CASSDQRGVGKDNEQFF.

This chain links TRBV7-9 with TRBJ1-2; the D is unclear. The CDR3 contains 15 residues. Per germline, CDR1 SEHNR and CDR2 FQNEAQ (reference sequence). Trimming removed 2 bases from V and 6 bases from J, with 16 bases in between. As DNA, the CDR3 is TGTGCCAGCAGCTTAATGGACGGCCTCGGGCATGGCTACACCTTC. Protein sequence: CASSLMDGLGHGYTF.

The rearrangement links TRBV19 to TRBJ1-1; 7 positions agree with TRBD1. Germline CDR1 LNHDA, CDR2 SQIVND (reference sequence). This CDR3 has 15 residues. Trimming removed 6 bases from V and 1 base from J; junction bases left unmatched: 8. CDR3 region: CASRPPGGQNTEAFF. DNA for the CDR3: TGTGCCAGTAGACCTCCAGGGGGTCAGAACACTGAAGCTTTCTTT. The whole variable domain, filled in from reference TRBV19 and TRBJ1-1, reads DGGITQSPKYLFRKEGQNVTLSCEQNLNHDAMYWYRQDPGQGLRLIYYSQIVNDFQKGDIAEGYSVSREKKESFPLTVTSAQKNPTAFYLCASRPPGGQNTEAFFGQGTRLTVV.

The CDR3: CASSPNRGKGYGYTF. CDR3 nucleotide sequence: TGTGCCAGCAGCCCCAACAGGGGTAAGGGGTATGGCTACACCTTC. The rearrangement uses TRBV7-2 and TRBJ1-2, with TRBD1 matching 7 bases. The CDR3 sequence is 15 residues long. Trimming cost V 5 bases and J 5 bases; bases outside gene matches: 11. From germline, CDR1 is SGHTA and CDR2 FQGNSA.

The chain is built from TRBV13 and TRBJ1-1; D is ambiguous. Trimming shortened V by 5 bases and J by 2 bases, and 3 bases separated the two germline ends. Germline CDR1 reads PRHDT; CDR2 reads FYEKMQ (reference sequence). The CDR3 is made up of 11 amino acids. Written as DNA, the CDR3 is TGTGCCAGCAGCCAAAACACTGAAGCTTTCTTT. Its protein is CASSQNTEAFF.

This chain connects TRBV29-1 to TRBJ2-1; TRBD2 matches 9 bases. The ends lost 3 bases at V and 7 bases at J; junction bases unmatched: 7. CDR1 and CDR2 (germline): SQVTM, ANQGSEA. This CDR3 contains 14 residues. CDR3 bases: TGCAGCGTTGAGGACAGCGGGGGGACGAATGAGCAGTTCTTC. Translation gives CSVEDSGGTNEQFF.

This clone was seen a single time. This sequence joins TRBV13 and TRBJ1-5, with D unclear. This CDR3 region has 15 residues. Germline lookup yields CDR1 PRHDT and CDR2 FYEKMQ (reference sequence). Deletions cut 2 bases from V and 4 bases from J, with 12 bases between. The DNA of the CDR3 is TGTGCCAGCAGCTTAAGATTTGCGGGAAATCAGCCCCAGCATTTT. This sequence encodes CASSLRFAGNQPQHF. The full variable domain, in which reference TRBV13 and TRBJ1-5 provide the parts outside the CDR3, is AAGVIQSPRHLIKEKRETATLKCYPIPRHDTVYWYQQGPGQDPQFLISFYEKMQSDKGSIPDRFSAQQFSDYHSELNMSSLELGDSALYFCASSLRFAGNQPQHFGDGTRLSIL.

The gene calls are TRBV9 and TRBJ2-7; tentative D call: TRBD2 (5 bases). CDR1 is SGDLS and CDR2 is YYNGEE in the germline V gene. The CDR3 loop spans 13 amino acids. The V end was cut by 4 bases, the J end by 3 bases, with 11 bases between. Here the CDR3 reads CASSNRENYEQYF. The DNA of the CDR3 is TGTGCCAGCAGCAACCGGGAAAACTACGAGCAGTACTTC.

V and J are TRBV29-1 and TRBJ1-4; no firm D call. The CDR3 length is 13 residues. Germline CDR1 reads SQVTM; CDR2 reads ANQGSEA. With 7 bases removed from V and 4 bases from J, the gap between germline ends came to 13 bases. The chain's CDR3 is CSGGGGINEKLFF. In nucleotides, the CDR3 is TGCAGCGGGGGTGGAGGGATTAATGAAAAACTGTTTTTT.

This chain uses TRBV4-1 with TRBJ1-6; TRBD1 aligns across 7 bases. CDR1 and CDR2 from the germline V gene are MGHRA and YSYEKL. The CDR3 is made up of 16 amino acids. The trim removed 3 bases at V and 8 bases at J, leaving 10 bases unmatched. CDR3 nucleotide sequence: TGCGCCAGCAGCCAGGCGACGACAGGGTCATATTCACCCCTCCACTTT. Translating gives CASSQATTGSYSPLHF.

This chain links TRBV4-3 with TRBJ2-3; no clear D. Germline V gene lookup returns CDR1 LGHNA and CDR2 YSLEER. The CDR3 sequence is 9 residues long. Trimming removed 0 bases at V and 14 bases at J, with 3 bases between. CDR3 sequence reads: CASSQDVYF. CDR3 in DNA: TGCGCCAGCAGCCAAGATGTGTATTTT.

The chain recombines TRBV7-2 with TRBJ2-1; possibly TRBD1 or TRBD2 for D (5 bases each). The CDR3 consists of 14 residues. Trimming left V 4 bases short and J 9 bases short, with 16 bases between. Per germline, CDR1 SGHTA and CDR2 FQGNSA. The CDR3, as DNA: TGTGCCAGCAGCTCTAGTCGGGGCGAGGTTGAGCAGTTCTTC. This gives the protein CASSSSRGEVEQFF.

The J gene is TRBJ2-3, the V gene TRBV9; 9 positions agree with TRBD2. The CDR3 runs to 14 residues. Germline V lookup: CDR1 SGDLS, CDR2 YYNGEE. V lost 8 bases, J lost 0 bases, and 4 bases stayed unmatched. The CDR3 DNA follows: TGTGCCAGTCAAGCGGGGGGCAGCACAGATACGCAGTATTTT. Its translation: CASQAGGSTDTQYF.

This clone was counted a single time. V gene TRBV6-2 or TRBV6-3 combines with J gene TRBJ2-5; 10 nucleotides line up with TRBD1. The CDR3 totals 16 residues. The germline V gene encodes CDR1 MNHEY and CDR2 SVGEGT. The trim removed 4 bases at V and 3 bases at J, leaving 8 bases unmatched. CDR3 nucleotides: TGTGCCAGCAGTTCCCGCCTCGGACAGGGGGAAGAGACCCAGTACTTC. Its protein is CASSSRLGQGEETQYF.

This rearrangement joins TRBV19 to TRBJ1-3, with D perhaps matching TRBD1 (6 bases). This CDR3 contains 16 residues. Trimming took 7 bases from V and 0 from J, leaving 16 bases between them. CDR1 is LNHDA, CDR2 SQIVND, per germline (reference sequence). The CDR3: CASTDRTMYSGNTIYF. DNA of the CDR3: TGTGCCAGTACCGACAGGACCATGTACTCTGGAAACACCATATATTTT.

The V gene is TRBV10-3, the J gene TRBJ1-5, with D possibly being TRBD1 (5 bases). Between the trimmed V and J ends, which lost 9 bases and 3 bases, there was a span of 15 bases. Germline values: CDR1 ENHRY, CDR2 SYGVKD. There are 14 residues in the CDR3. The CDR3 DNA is TGTGCCATTCGGGACGAACTTTTCAATCAGCCCCAGCATTTT. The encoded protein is CAIRDELFNQPQHF.

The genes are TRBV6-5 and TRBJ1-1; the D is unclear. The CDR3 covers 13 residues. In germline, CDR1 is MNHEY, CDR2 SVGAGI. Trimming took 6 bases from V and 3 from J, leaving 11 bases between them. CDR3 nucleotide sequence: TGTGCCAGCAGGGGCCAGAGGGACACTGAAGCTTTCTTT. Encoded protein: CASRGQRDTEAFF.